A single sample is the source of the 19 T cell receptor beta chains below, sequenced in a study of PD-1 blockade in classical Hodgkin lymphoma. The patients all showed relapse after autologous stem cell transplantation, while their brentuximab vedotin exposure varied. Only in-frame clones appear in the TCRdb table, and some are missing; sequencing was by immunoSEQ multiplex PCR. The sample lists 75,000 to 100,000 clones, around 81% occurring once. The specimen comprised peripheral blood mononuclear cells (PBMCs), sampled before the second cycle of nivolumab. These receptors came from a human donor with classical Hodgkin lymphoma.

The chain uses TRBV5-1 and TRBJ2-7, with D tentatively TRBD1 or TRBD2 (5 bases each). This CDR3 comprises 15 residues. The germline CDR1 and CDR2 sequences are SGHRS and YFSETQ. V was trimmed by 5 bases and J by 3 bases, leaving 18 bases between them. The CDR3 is CASRKFGDRFYEQYF. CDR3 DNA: TGCGCCAGCAGAAAGTTTGGGGACCGCTTCTACGAGCAGTACTTC.

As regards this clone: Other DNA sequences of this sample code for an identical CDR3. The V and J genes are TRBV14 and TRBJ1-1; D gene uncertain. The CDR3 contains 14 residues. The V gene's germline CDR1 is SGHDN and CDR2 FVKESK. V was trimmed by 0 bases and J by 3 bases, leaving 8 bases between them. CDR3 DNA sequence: TGTGCCAGCAGCCAAGACAGTTGGTACACTGAAGCTTTCTTT. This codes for CASSQDSWYTEAFF.

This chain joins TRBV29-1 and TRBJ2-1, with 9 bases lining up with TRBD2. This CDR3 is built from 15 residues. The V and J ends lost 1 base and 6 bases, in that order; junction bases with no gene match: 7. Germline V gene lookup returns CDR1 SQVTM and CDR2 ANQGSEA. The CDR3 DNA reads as TGCAGCGTTGAAGGGGGACTAGCCCAAGGCAATGAGCAGTTCTTC. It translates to CSVEGGLAQGNEQFF.

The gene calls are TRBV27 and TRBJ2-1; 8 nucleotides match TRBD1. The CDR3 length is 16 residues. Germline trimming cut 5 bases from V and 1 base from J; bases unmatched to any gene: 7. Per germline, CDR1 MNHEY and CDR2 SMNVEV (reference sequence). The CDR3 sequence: CASSLQGGRSYNEQFF. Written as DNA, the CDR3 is TGTGCCAGCAGTCTACAGGGGGGACGTTCCTACAATGAGCAGTTCTTC.

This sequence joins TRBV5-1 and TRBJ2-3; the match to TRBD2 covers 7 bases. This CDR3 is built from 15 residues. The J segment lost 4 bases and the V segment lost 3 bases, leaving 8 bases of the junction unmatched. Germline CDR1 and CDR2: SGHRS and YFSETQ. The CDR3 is CASSSMGGSADTQYF. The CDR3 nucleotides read TGCGCCAGCAGCTCAATGGGCGGGAGCGCAGATACGCAGTATTTT.

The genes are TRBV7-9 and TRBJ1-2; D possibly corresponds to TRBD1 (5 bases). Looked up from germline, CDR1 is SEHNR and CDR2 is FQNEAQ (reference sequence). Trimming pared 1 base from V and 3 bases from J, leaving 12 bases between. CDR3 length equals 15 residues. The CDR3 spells CASSLGPSRDYGYTF. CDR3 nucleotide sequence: TGTGCCAGCAGCTTAGGCCCGAGCAGGGACTATGGCTACACCTTC.

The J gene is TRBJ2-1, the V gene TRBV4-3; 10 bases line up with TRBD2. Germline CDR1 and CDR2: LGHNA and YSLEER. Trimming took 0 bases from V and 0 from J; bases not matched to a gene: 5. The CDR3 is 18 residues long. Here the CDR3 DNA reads TGCGCCAGCAGCCAAGAGGGACTAGCGTCTGCCTCCTACAATGAGCAGTTCTTC. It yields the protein CASSQEGLASASYNEQFF.

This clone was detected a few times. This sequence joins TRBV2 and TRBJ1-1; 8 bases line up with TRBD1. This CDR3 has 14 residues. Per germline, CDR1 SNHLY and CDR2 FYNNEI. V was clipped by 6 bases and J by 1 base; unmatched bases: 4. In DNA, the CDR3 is TGTGCCAGCAGGGCCGGGACAGGGAACACTGAAGCTTTCTTT. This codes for CASRAGTGNTEAFF.

The CDR3 nucleotides read TGTGCCATCAAAGCGGACTCCACAGATACGCAGTATTTT. Translating gives CAIKADSTDTQYF. J is TRBJ2-3 and V is TRBV10-3, with TRBD2 as a possible D gene (5 bases). The germline gives CDR1 ENHRY, CDR2 SYGVKD. The length of the CDR3 is 13 residues. V shed 7 bases and J shed 2 bases, with 10 bases lying between them.

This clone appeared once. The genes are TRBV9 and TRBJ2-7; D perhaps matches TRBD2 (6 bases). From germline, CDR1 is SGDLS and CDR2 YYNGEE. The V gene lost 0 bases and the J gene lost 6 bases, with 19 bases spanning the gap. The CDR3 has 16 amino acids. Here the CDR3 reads CASSVGRVATTSEQYF. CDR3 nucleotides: TGTGCCAGCAGCGTAGGGAGGGTTGCGACTACGTCCGAGCAGTACTTC.

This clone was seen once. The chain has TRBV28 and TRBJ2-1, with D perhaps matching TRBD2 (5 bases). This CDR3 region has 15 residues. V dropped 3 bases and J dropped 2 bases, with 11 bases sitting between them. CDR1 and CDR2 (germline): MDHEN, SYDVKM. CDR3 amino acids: CASSLLAGPYNEQFF. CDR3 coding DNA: TGTGCCAGCAGTTTGTTGGCGGGCCCCTACAATGAGCAGTTCTTC.

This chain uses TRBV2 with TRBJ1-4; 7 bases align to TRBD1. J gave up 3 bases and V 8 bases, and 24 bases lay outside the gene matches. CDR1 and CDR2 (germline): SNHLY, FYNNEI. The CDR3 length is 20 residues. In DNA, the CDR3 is TGTGCCAGCTCGAATTGGTACCGCGTGCGGGACAGAGCGGCTAATGAAAAACTGTTTTTT. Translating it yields CASSNWYRVRDRAANEKLFF.

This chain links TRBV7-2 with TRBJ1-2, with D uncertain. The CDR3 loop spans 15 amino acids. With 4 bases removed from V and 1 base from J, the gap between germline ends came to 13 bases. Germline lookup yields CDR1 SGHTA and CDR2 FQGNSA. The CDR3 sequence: CASSSRQSDNYGYTF. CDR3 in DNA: TGTGCCAGCAGCTCCCGGCAATCAGATAACTATGGCTACACCTTC.

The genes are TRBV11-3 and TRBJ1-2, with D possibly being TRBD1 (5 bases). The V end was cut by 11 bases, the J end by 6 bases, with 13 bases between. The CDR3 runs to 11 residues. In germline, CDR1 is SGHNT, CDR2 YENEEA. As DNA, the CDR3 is TGTGCCGGCACCTGGGGGGATGGCTACACCTTC. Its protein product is CAGTWGDGYTF.

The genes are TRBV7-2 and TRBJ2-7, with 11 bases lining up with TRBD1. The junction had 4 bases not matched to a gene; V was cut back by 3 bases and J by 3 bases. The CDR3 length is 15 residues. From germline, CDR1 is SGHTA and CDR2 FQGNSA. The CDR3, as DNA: TGTGCCAGCAGCTTCCCCGGGACAGGGGGCTACGAGCAGTACTTC. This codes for CASSFPGTGGYEQYF.

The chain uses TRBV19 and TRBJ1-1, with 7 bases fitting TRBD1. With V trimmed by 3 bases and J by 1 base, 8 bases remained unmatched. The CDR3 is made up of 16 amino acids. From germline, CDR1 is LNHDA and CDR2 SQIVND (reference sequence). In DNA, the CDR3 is TGTGCCAGTAGTATGGATACAGGGGCCAGGAACACTGAAGCTTTCTTT. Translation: CASSMDTGARNTEAFF.

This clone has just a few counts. This chain's CDR3 is CASSPTTVPNQPQHF. DNA of the CDR3: TGTGCCAGCTCACCAACTACAGTTCCCAATCAGCCCCAGCATTTT. V is TRBV18 and J is TRBJ1-5; D remains ambiguous. CDR3 size: 15 residues. Germline V gene data show CDR1 as KGHSH and CDR2 as LQKENI. V was clipped by 2 bases and J by 3 bases, with 11 bases between them.

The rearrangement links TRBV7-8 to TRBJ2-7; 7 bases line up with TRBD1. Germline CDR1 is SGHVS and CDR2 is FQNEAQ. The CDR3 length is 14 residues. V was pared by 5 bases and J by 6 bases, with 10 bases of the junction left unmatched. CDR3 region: CASSVDRVSSEQYF. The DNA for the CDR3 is TGTGCCAGCAGCGTAGACAGGGTAAGCAGCGAGCAGTACTTC.

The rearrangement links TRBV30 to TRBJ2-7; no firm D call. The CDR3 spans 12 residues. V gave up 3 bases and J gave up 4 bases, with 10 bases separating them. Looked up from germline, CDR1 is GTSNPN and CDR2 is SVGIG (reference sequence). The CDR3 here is CAWRAGRYEQYF. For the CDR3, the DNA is TGTGCCTGGAGGGCTGGGCGATACGAGCAGTACTTC.